The rows below give T cell receptor beta chains drawn from one sample of a study of blood T cells in healthy people across ages. MiXCR, run by TCRdb on the 5' RACE reads, gives a single entry per CDR3 protein. The table lists 700,000 to 900,000 distinct CDR3 sequences, more than 25% of them singletons. These data also featured in a second study, about T cells of mothers and their children.

Input material: blood. The source is a boy under 18 in good health. Each CDR3 is given with its conserved first and last residue. D genes are given only for firm matches. Not every row has a clone size; where given, it reads once, few, many or a size class.

v_call	d_call	clone_size	j_call	cdr3_nt	cdr3_aa
TRBV9	NA	NA	TRBJ2-5	TGTGCCAGCAGCGCGTCGGACTGGGGCCAAGAGACCCAGTACTTC	CASSASDWGQETQYF
TRBV12-3/TRBV12-4	NA	few	TRBJ2-2	TGTGCCAGCAGTTTCTATGAGGAGCTGTTTTTT	CASSFYEELFF
TRBV7-9	NA	NA	TRBJ1-2	TGTGCCAGCAGCTTACAGGGCTTGGCTAACTATGGCTACACCTTC	CASSLQGLANYGYTF
TRBV12-3/TRBV12-4	NA	NA	TRBJ1-1	TGTGCCAGCAGGCCGGGGGGGCGAAATGAAGCTTTCTTT	CASRPGGRNEAFF
TRBV7-9	NA	NA	TRBJ2-7	TGTGCCAGCAGCCCGGCAGGACGGGGTTACGAGCAGTACTTC	CASSPAGRGYEQYF
TRBV4-1	TRBD2	few	TRBJ2-5	TGCGCCAGCAGCCCGCTCCTACTACTAGCGGGGGGGGGAGGGACCCAGTACTTC	CASSPLLLLAGGGGTQYF
TRBV28	NA	NA	TRBJ1-3	TGTGCCAGCAGAGATGGACGGTTAGCCGGAAACACCATATATTTT	CASRDGRLAGNTIYF
TRBV12-3/TRBV12-4	NA	few	TRBJ2-5	TGTGCCAGCAGGCCCGAACAAGCCCAAGAGACCCAGTACTTC	CASRPEQAQETQYF
TRBV5-1	TRBD2	NA	TRBJ2-5	TGCGCCAGCAGCTTGGGGGGACTAGATCAAGTGACCCAGTACTTC	CASSLGGLDQVTQYF
TRBV20-1	TRBD1	few	TRBJ2-7	TGCAGTGCTAGAGACAGAACAGGGGGCTACGAGCAGTACTTC	CSARDRTGGYEQYF
TRBV29-1	NA	NA	TRBJ2-1	TGCAGCTATCTTGAATACAATGAGCAGTTCTTC	CSYLEYNEQFF
TRBV12-3/TRBV12-4	TRBD2	many	TRBJ2-5	TGTGCCAGCAGTTTAGGACTAGCGGGAGAGACCCAGTACTTC	CASSLGLAGETQYF
TRBV10-3	NA	NA	TRBJ2-2	TGTGCCATCAGTGGCCTCGGGGCGGGGGCCTACACCGGGGAGCTGTTTTTT	CAISGLGAGAYTGELFF
TRBV20-1	TRBD1	NA	TRBJ2-5	TGCAGTGCTTACCGGGACAGGGCGAAGACCCAGTACTTC	CSAYRDRAKTQYF
TRBV20-1	TRBD1	few	TRBJ2-7	TGCAGTGCTAGCCCCGGGACAGACTACGAGCAGTACTTC	CSASPGTDYEQYF
TRBV20-1	NA	NA	TRBJ1-5	TGCAGTGCTAGAGTCGGGAATAGCGATCAGCCCCAGCATTTT	CSARVGNSDQPQHF
TRBV5-1	NA	NA	TRBJ1-4	TGCGCCAGCAGCTTGGAGGGGGGGCTGGGTGAAAAACTGTTTTTT	CASSLEGGLGEKLFF
TRBV12-3/TRBV12-4	NA	NA	TRBJ2-2	TGTGCCAGCAGTTCCCCAGACAGTCCGAACACCGGGGAGCTGTTTTTT	CASSSPDSPNTGELFF
TRBV7-2	TRBD1	NA	TRBJ2-3	TGTGCCAGCAGCCAGGGGGCGCAAGAACTAGGCACAGATACGCAGTATTTT	CASSQGAQELGTDTQYF
TRBV7-9	TRBD2	NA	TRBJ2-7	TGTGCCAGCAGCGTAGGACTAGCGGGGGGAGACGAGCAGTACTTC	CASSVGLAGGDEQYF
TRBV7-9	TRBD1	NA	TRBJ1-1	TGTGCCAGCAGCACCCGGACAGGGACGGGAAACACTGAAGCTTTCTTT	CASSTRTGTGNTEAFF
TRBV5-1	TRBD2	NA	TRBJ2-7	TGCGCCAGCAGCCCGAGAGCGGGACTAGCGGGGCTCAGCTCCTACGAGCAGTACTTC	CASSPRAGLAGLSSYEQYF
TRBV10-3	NA	few	TRBJ2-7	TGTGCCATCAGTGACCCGCCCCCCAGCGAGCAGTACTTC	CAISDPPPSEQYF
TRBV20-1	NA	NA	TRBJ2-7	TGCAGTGCCTTACGGGCCTACGAGCAGTACTTC	CSALRAYEQYF
TRBV12-3/TRBV12-4	NA	NA	TRBJ1-2	TGTGCCAGCAGTTTTAGCTTGGGTCGCTATGGCTACACCTTC	CASSFSLGRYGYTF
TRBV5-1	NA	few	TRBJ1-4	TGCGCCAGCAGCTTGACAGGTGTGGCTAATGAAAAACTGTTTTTT	CASSLTGVANEKLFF
TRBV14	NA	few	TRBJ2-7	TGTGCCAGCAGCCAAGGTCAGGTAAACTACGAGCAGTACTTC	CASSQGQVNYEQYF
TRBV2	TRBD2	NA	TRBJ2-5	TGTGCCAGCAGTGAATGGGGAGGACTAGCGGGGGTGGAGACCCAGTACTTC	CASSEWGGLAGVETQYF
TRBV7-6	NA	few	TRBJ1-1	TGTGCCAGCAGCTCCTGGGCGGGCACTGAAGCTTTCTTT	CASSSWAGTEAFF
TRBV20-1	TRBD2	few	TRBJ2-1	TGCAGTGCTAGAGATAGCGGGGGCCTGCCCTACAATGAGCAGTTCTTC	CSARDSGGLPYNEQFF
TRBV4-1	TRBD1	few	TRBJ2-3	TGCGCCAGCAGCCGCGGAAGGGACAGGCTCCCAGATACGCAGTATTTT	CASSRGRDRLPDTQYF
TRBV20-1	NA	NA	TRBJ1-2	TGCAGTGCGCCGCCGAAGGACATGCTCTATGGCTACACCTTC	CSAPPKDMLYGYTF
TRBV3-1	NA	few	TRBJ2-5	TGTGCCAGCAGCCAGGGGGACTACCAAGAGACCCAGTACTTC	CASSQGDYQETQYF
TRBV4-1	NA	few	TRBJ1-3	TGCGCCAGCAGCCAAGAGGGCAGGGGAATCTCTGGAAACACCATATATTTT	CASSQEGRGISGNTIYF
TRBV7-2	NA	NA	TRBJ2-1	TGTGCCAGCAGCCCCCCCGGGATTAATGAGCAGTTCTTC	CASSPPGINEQFF
TRBV6-5	TRBD1	NA	TRBJ1-2	TGTGCCAGCAGTTACCGGCCGGGACAGTCTAACTATGGCTACACCTTC	CASSYRPGQSNYGYTF
TRBV5-1	NA	NA	TRBJ1-1	TGCGCCAGCAGCTTCCCGGGGGTGACCACTGAAGCTTTCTTT	CASSFPGVTTEAFF
TRBV5-1	TRBD2	many	TRBJ2-5	TGCGCCAGCAGAGATTCCACTAGCGGGGGACAAGAGACCCAGTACTTC	CASRDSTSGGQETQYF
TRBV7-2	TRBD2	few	TRBJ2-5	TGTGCCAGCAGCTCTCGACTAGCAGCGGAGACCCAGTACTTC	CASSSRLAAETQYF
TRBV5-5	NA	few	TRBJ2-2	TGTGCCAGCAGACCTCGGGTCACCGGGGAGCTGTTTTTT	CASRPRVTGELFF
TRBV28	NA	NA	TRBJ2-1	TGTGCCAGCAGTTTAATGAGGAATGAGCAGTTCTTC	CASSLMRNEQFF
TRBV15	TRBD2	NA	TRBJ2-2	TGTGCCACCAGCACGGGACTAGCGAACACCGGGGAGCTGGTTTTT	CATSTGLANTGELVF
TRBV7-9	NA	NA	TRBJ2-5	TGTGCCAGCAGCTTACGGGGGGCGCAGCAAGAGACCCAGTACTTC	CASSLRGAQQETQYF
TRBV3-1	TRBD2	few	TRBJ2-7	TGTGCCAGCACCGGGACTATAGGGGAGCAGTACTTC	CASTGTIGEQYF
TRBV30	NA	NA	TRBJ2-7	TGTGCCTGGTCCTCCCCCGGGCGGACTACGTTCGACTTC	CAWSSPGRTTFDF
TRBV5-1	TRBD1	few	TRBJ2-1	TGCGCCAGCAGCACGGGACAGGCGAACAATGAGCAGTTCTTC	CASSTGQANNEQFF
TRBV5-1	NA	NA	TRBJ2-3	TGCGCCAGCAAGGGGAGGCTGAACACAGATACGCAGTATTTT	CASKGRLNTDTQYF
TRBV15	TRBD1	NA	TRBJ2-1	TGTGCCACCAGCAGACGACAGGGCGCCTACAATGAGCAGTTCTTC	CATSRRQGAYNEQFF
TRBV6-6	TRBD2	NA	TRBJ2-1	TGTGCCAGCAAAAGCGGGGGGGCTAACAATGAGCAGTTCTTC	CASKSGGANNEQFF
TRBV6-5	NA	NA	TRBJ2-3	TGTGCCAGCAGTTACTCTTCAATCCGTCTAGGGAGTAGCACAGATACGCAGTATTTT	CASSYSSIRLGSSTDTQYF
TRBV12-3/TRBV12-4	TRBD1	few	TRBJ2-5	TGTGCCAGCAGTTTAGGGCCACAGGGGCAGTACTTC	CASSLGPQGQYF
TRBV6-6	TRBD2	NA	TRBJ2-3	TGTGCCAGCAGTCAACTAGCGGGGAGCACAGATACGCAGTATTTT	CASSQLAGSTDTQYF
TRBV7-9	TRBD1	few	TRBJ2-3	TGTGCCAGCAGCGCCCAGGGGGCGACCACAGATACGCAGTATTTT	CASSAQGATTDTQYF
TRBV3-1	TRBD2	few	TRBJ2-5	TGTGCCAGCAGCTCCCGGCGAGCGGGGAGCGAGACCCAGTACTTC	CASSSRRAGSETQYF
TRBV5-1	NA	few	TRBJ2-2	TGCGCCAGCAGCCGCGGACAGTCTGCCGGGGAGCTGTTTTTT	CASSRGQSAGELFF
TRBV6-5	TRBD1	NA	TRBJ1-3	TGTGCCAGCACCAGGGACAGGCAATTGGGAAACACCATATATTTT	CASTRDRQLGNTIYF
TRBV7-2	TRBD2	NA	TRBJ2-1	TGTGCCAGCAGCTTCAACGGGGGGGCAGGGAATGAGCAGTTCTTC	CASSFNGGAGNEQFF
TRBV27	TRBD2	NA	TRBJ2-7	TGTGCCAGCAGTACCTCTAGCGGGGCCTTTACGGAGCAGTACTTC	CASSTSSGAFTEQYF
TRBV12-3/TRBV12-4	TRBD1	few	TRBJ2-1	TGTGCCAGCAGTCCAAGACAGGGGCCCAATGAGCAGTTCTTC	CASSPRQGPNEQFF
TRBV10-3	TRBD1	NA	TRBJ2-7	TGTGCCATCACCGGAGGGACAGGGACCTACGAGCAGTACTTC	CAITGGTGTYEQYF